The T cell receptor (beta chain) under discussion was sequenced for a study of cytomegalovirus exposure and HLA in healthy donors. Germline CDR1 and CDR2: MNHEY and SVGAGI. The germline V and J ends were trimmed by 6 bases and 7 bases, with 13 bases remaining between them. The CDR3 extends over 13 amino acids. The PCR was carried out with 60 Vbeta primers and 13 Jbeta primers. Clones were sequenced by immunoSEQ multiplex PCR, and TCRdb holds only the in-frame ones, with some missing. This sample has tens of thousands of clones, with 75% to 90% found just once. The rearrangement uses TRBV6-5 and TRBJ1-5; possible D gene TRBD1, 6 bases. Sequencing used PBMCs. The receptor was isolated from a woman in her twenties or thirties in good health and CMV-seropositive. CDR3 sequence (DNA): TGTGCCAGCAGACCGGGACAACTCCAGCCCCAGCATTTT. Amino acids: CASRPGQLQPQHF.